The entry below describes one TCR beta chain. Its antigen remains unknown. These data are taken from a study of monozygotic twins with inflammatory bowel disease. Findings and limits, study-wide: The existence of one strong signal or clonotype linked to IBD lacked support.

Following a re-call of the 5' RACE reads, TCRdb has one entry per CDR3 protein and lacks DNA. The table for this sample gives over 110,000 distinct CDR3 sequences. The CDR3 is 13 amino acids. Germline V gene sequence: CDR1 SNHLY, CDR2 FYNNEI. The clonotype originates from a human donor with ulcerative colitis or Crohn's disease, or a healthy co-twin of an affected twin (not recorded which). The rearrangement joins TRBV2 to TRBJ2-3. Sequencing was performed on blood. CDR3 sequence: CASSEARTDTQYF. The variable domain in full, completed from reference TRBV2 and TRBJ2-3, reads EPEVTQTPSHQVTQMGQEVILRCVPISNHLYFYWYRQILGQKVEFLVSFYNNEISEKSEIFDDQFSVERPDGSNFTLKIRSTKLEDSAMYFCASSEARTDTQYFGPGTRLTVL.